This TCR beta chain was identified during a study of T cells in tumors and immune-related adverse events. Libraries were prepared by immunoSEQ multiplex PCR; TCRdb keeps only in-frame clonotypes and omits some of them. The sample lists 4,000 to 6,000 clones, 65% occurring once. This CDR3 has 14 amino acids. Deletions cut 2 bases from V and 8 bases from J, with 10 bases between. Germline CDR1 is WSHSY and CDR2 is SAAADI. The source is a female donor with metastatic renal cell carcinoma. V is TRBV10-2 and J is TRBJ1-6; TRBD1 is a possible D gene (5 bases). This specimen consisted of gut tissue, obtained from a patient treated with anti-PD-1 therapy. The CDR3 sequence: CASSEPGDHSPLHF. CDR3 bases: TGCGCCAGCAGTGAGCCCGGGGACCATTCACCCCTCCACTTT.